Reported below is one T cell receptor beta chain. Its specificity is unknown. One base away lies a much larger clone, so this may be a sequencing read error. The data belong to a study of post-analysis software for immune sequencing data. Study summary: The cohort encompassed relapsing-remitting, secondary progressive and progressive-relapsing multiple sclerosis disease courses. Study-wide findings and caveats: Relative to controls, patients had a handful of TRBV segments at higher frequency, with TRBV5-6, TRBV5-1 and TRBV20-1 among these. Multiple sclerosis patients had significantly lower normalized Chao1 diversity than controls.

Unique molecular identifiers featured in each of the TCR beta cDNA libraries. It was from roughly 0.93 to 9.6 million T cells that about 540,000 cDNA molecules came. Using its own MiXCR run on the PCR reads, TCRdb lists one record per CDR3 protein. The table has around 200,000 distinct CDR3 sequences, approximately 30% seen once. CDR3 length: 15 amino acids. Per germline, CDR1 SGHRS and CDR2 YFSETQ. Trimming pared 3 bases from V and 11 bases from J, leaving 23 bases between. The clonotype comes from a girl younger than 18 with multiple sclerosis. V is TRBV5-1 and J is TRBJ2-5; TRBD1 or TRBD2 may be the D gene (6 bases each). Sequencing was performed on blood. CDR3 DNA: TGCGCCAGCAGCTCCCGGGGGCACAGGGACAATGAGCAGTACTTC. Translating it yields CASSSRGHRDNEQYF.